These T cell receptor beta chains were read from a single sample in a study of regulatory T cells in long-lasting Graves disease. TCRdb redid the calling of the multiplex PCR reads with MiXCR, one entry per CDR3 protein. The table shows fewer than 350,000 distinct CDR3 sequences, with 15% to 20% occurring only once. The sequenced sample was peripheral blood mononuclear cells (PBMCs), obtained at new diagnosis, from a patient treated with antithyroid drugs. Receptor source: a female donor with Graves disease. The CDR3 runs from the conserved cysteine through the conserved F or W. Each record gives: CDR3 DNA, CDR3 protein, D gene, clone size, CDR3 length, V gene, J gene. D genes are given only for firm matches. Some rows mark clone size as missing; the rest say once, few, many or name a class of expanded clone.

TGTGCCAGCAGCGACCCCCGGGACAGCAGCTCTGGGGCCAACGTCCTGACTTTC	CASSDPRDSSSGANVLTF	TRBD1	many	18	TRBV9	TRBJ2-6
TGTGCCACCAGTGCACAGGGAGCGGGAGTCCCAGATACGCAGTATTTT	CATSAQGAGVPDTQYF	TRBD2	many	16	TRBV24-1	TRBJ2-3
TGCGCCAGCGGCAGGGACAGGGTCTACGAGCAGTACTTC	CASGRDRVYEQYF	TRBD1	-	13	TRBV5-1	TRBJ2-7
TGCGCCAGCAGCGCACAGGGGCGCGAGCAGTACTTC	CASSAQGREQYF	TRBD1	many	12	TRBV5-1	TRBJ2-7
TGTGCCAGCAGCGCGTGGGGGGTCTTGCAAGAGACCCAGTACTTC	CASSAWGVLQETQYF	-	many	15	TRBV11-2	TRBJ2-5
TGTGCCAGCACCCGGGACGGGAACACCGGGGAGCTGTTTTTT	CASTRDGNTGELFF	-	-	14	TRBV6-1	TRBJ2-2
TGTGCCAGCCAAGGTAGTGAGAACACTGAAGCTTTCTTT	CASQGSENTEAFF	-	few	13	TRBV6-1	TRBJ1-1
TGTGCCAGCAGCTTAGATCAAACGTACTCCTACGAGCAGTACTTC	CASSLDQTYSYEQYF	-	many	15	TRBV11-3	TRBJ2-7
TGCGCCAGCAGCCCGAGGGAGGGATACCACCAAGAGACCCAGTACTTC	CASSPREGYHQETQYF	TRBD2	many	16	TRBV5-1	TRBJ2-5
TGTGCCAGTAGTGGAACCGGGACTAGCTTCCCGGGGGTAAAAAATGAGCAGTTCTTC	CASSGTGTSFPGVKNEQFF	TRBD2	many	19	TRBV19	TRBJ2-1
TGTGCCAGCTCACCAGCACTGGGGGCCCCTTTGAGCAATGAGCAGTTCTTC	CASSPALGAPLSNEQFF	-	-	17	TRBV18	TRBJ2-1
TGTGCCAGCAGTCCGAAAACCGGAGGGTTTGACAATGAGCAGTTCTTC	CASSPKTGGFDNEQFF	-	many	16	TRBV12-3/TRBV12-4	TRBJ2-1
TGTGCCAGCTCACCGTACCGAAATCTAGGGTGGAGAAACACTGAAGCTTTCTTT	CASSPYRNLGWRNTEAFF	-	many	18	TRBV18	TRBJ1-1
TGTGCCAGCAGTTGGGTCCCGCTCAGAGAAGGCTACACCTTC	CASSWVPLREGYTF	-	-	14	TRBV27	TRBJ1-2
TGTGCCAGCAGTTTATCACTGACGAGAAGCACAGATACGCAGTATTTT	CASSLSLTRSTDTQYF	-	many	16	TRBV27	TRBJ2-3
TGTGCCAGCTCACCTGGGGCGAGAGAAGAGACCCAGTACTTC	CASSPGAREETQYF	-	-	14	TRBV18	TRBJ2-5
TGTGCCAGCAGGGTAGCGGGAGCGGTCACAGATACGCAGTATTTT	CASRVAGAVTDTQYF	TRBD2	-	15	TRBV6-1	TRBJ2-3
TGTGCCAGCATGAAAGGACTAGCCGGGGACTACGAGCAGTACTTC	CASMKGLAGDYEQYF	TRBD2	-	15	TRBV11-1	TRBJ2-7
TGCAGTGCACCCACGACAGGCGTTAATGAAAAACTGTTTTTT	CSAPTTGVNEKLFF	-	-	14	TRBV20-1	TRBJ1-4
TGTGCCAGCAGTTTATTTTATGGCAGGGTGGGAGAGCAGTACTTC	CASSLFYGRVGEQYF	-	-	15	TRBV27	TRBJ2-7
TGTGCCAGCACCCAAGCAGGGGGACCCTCTGGGGCCAACGTCCTGACTTTC	CASTQAGGPSGANVLTF	TRBD1	few	17	TRBV2	TRBJ2-6
TGTGCCAGCAGCGTAGATTACGAGGACTGGATTAGAGATACGCAGTATTTT	CASSVDYEDWIRDTQYF	-	-	17	TRBV9	TRBJ2-3
TGTGCCAGCAGTGAGGACAGTCTTCTCTACAATGAGCAGTTCTTC	CASSEDSLLYNEQFF	-	few	15	TRBV6-4	TRBJ2-1
TGTGCCAGCAGTTATACTCTACAGGACGTCAAAGCTTTCTTT	CASSYTLQDVKAFF	-	many	14	TRBV6-5	TRBJ1-1
TGTGCCAGCAGTCCCCGGACAGGGTGGGTGGAGCAGTACTTC	CASSPRTGWVEQYF	TRBD1	-	14	TRBV28	TRBJ2-7
TGTGCCAGCAGCGGGGGACAGCCTGCCGAGTTTTTT	CASSGGQPAEFF	TRBD1	-	12	TRBV28	TRBJ1-4